This is a list of T cell receptor beta chains from one sample in a study of early T cells in non-severe SARS-CoV-2 infection. TCRdb redid the calling of the 5' RACE reads with MiXCR, one entry per CDR3 protein. The profile shows tens of thousands of distinct CDR3 sequences, 8.5% to 10% of them singletons. The specimen was whole blood. Receptors originate from an adult who was a healthcare worker with PCR-confirmed SARS-CoV-2 infection or an uninfected control (not recorded which). Each CDR3 is given with its conserved first and last residue. D genes are given only for firm matches. Only some rows state a clone size, as once, few, many or a class for expanded clones.

V: TRBV20-1
length: 12
size: NA
D: NA
J: TRBJ1-5
DNA: TGCAGTGCTCAGCAAGGAGGGGAGCCCCAGCATTTT
CDR3: CSAQQGGEPQHF

V: TRBV7-2
length: 15
size: NA
D: NA
J: TRBJ2-7
DNA: TGTGCCAGCAGCTTAATTGCAGGGGACCACTACGAGCAGTACTTC
CDR3: CASSLIAGDHYEQYF

V: TRBV11-2
length: 19
size: many
D: TRBD2
J: TRBJ2-5
DNA: TGTGCCAGCAGCCCCTGGGCAGGGGGTTCGACTAGCGGGAGGAAGACCCAGTACTTC
CDR3: CASSPWAGGSTSGRKTQYF

V: TRBV7-3
length: 13
size: many
D: NA
J: TRBJ2-2
DNA: TGTGCCGTCGGGTGGGGGTTGACCGGGGAGCTGTTTTTT
CDR3: CAVGWGLTGELFF

V: TRBV7-6
length: 18
size: many
D: TRBD2
J: TRBJ2-1
DNA: TGTGCCAGCAGCTTACCCCCTAGACTAGCGGGAGGGGACAATGAGCAGTTCTTC
CDR3: CASSLPPRLAGGDNEQFF

V: TRBV7-3
length: 14
size: many
D: TRBD2
J: TRBJ2-1
DNA: TGTGCCAGCAGCCTCGAACTAGCGGGCAATGAGCAGTTCTTC
CDR3: CASSLELAGNEQFF

V: TRBV7-2
length: 15
size: many
D: TRBD1
J: TRBJ1-2
DNA: TGTGCCAGCAGCAAAGGACAGGGTCTCGACTATGGCTACACCTTC
CDR3: CASSKGQGLDYGYTF

V: TRBV24-1
length: 12
size: many
D: NA
J: TRBJ2-5
DNA: TGTGCCACGTCCCCCGGTGGAGGGACCCAGTACTTC
CDR3: CATSPGGGTQYF

V: TRBV29-1
length: 14
size: many
D: TRBD1
J: TRBJ1-2
DNA: TGCAGCGTTGAAGGGCAGACAGGGGCGAGGGGCTACACCTTC
CDR3: CSVEGQTGARGYTF

V: TRBV28
length: 12
size: few
D: NA
J: TRBJ1-2
DNA: TGTGCCAGCAGTTTGAGGGAACGCGGCTACACCTTC
CDR3: CASSLRERGYTF

V: TRBV15
length: 14
size: NA
D: NA
J: TRBJ2-7
DNA: TGTGCCACCAGCAGACACGTGAGCTCCTACGAGCAGTACTTC
CDR3: CATSRHVSSYEQYF

V: TRBV6-5
length: 16
size: many
D: NA
J: TRBJ2-5
DNA: TGTGCCAGCAGTTCACCCGGGACCCCAGGGGAAGAGACCCAGTACTTC
CDR3: CASSSPGTPGEETQYF

V: TRBV6-2/TRBV6-3
length: 14
size: NA
D: NA
J: TRBJ2-1
DNA: TGTGCCAGCACGAGAGGCGGGAAGGAGAATGAGCAGTTCTTC
CDR3: CASTRGGKENEQFF

V: TRBV29-1
length: 10
size: NA
D: NA
J: TRBJ2-1
DNA: TGCAGCGGACAAAGGGGTGAGCAGTTCTTC
CDR3: CSGQRGEQFF

V: TRBV7-3
length: 16
size: NA
D: TRBD2
J: TRBJ2-3
DNA: TGTGCCAGCAGCCTGACTAGCGGGACTCTGCCAGATACGCAGTATTTT
CDR3: CASSLTSGTLPDTQYF

V: TRBV29-1
length: 13
size: many
D: NA
J: TRBJ2-5
DNA: TGCAGCGTGGGGACATCCGACGTGGAGACCCAGTACTTC
CDR3: CSVGTSDVETQYF

V: TRBV7-6
length: 14
size: many
D: NA
J: TRBJ2-2
DNA: TGTGCCAGCAGCTTAGGAGGGGGTGTCGGGGAGCTGTTTTTT
CDR3: CASSLGGGVGELFF

V: TRBV20-1
length: 13
size: NA
D: NA
J: TRBJ1-5
DNA: TGCAGTGCAAGGGGGGTTAGCAATCAGCCCCAGCATTTT
CDR3: CSARGVSNQPQHF

V: TRBV7-6
length: 15
size: NA
D: NA
J: TRBJ2-7
DNA: TGTGCCAGCAACTCCTCCCCTAGTGGGAACTACGAGCAGTACTTC
CDR3: CASNSSPSGNYEQYF

V: TRBV5-4
length: 17
size: NA
D: TRBD2
J: TRBJ2-1
DNA: TGTGCCAGCAGCTTGGGCGGACTAGCGGCCTCCTACAATGAGCAGTTCTTC
CDR3: CASSLGGLAASYNEQFF

V: TRBV25-1
length: 17
size: NA
D: TRBD1
J: TRBJ2-1
DNA: TGTGCCAGCAGTCCGACAGGGTACCCATCCTCCTACAATGAGCAGTTCTTC
CDR3: CASSPTGYPSSYNEQFF

V: TRBV29-1
length: 12
size: many
D: TRBD1
J: TRBJ2-3
DNA: TGCAGCGTCGGGACAGGCACAGATACGCAGTATTTT
CDR3: CSVGTGTDTQYF

V: TRBV5-4
length: 14
size: few
D: NA
J: TRBJ1-4
DNA: TGTGCCAGCAGCTTAGAGGCAACTAATGAAAAACTGTTTTTT
CDR3: CASSLEATNEKLFF

V: TRBV18
length: 14
size: NA
D: TRBD2
J: TRBJ2-2
DNA: TGTGCCAGCAATAGCGGGCCGAACACCGGGGAGCTGTTTTTT
CDR3: CASNSGPNTGELFF

V: TRBV2
length: 15
size: few
D: TRBD1
J: TRBJ2-7
DNA: TGTGCCAGCTTCCGGGACAGGGGAGGGATTTACGAGCAGTACTTC
CDR3: CASFRDRGGIYEQYF

V: TRBV19
length: 15
size: many
D: TRBD2
J: TRBJ2-3
DNA: TGTGCCAGTAAGGCTAGCGGGAGAACGGGAGATACGCAGTATTTT
CDR3: CASKASGRTGDTQYF

V: TRBV7-9
length: 10
size: few
D: NA
J: TRBJ1-1
DNA: TGTGCCAGCAGCTTAGAGGTGGCTTTCTTT
CDR3: CASSLEVAFF

V: TRBV7-2
length: 14
size: few
D: NA
J: TRBJ2-7
DNA: TGTGCCAGCAGCACCGACTGGGCCTCCTACGAGCAGTACTTC
CDR3: CASSTDWASYEQYF

V: TRBV7-3
length: 15
size: many
D: NA
J: TRBJ2-7
DNA: TGTGCCAGCAGCTTGTGGGCTAGCCACGTCTACGAGCAGTACTTC
CDR3: CASSLWASHVYEQYF

V: TRBV19
length: 13
size: many
D: NA
J: TRBJ2-1
DNA: TGTGCCAGCCGCGGCAGGGGTTACAATGAGCAGTTCTTC
CDR3: CASRGRGYNEQFF

V: TRBV4-3
length: 15
size: NA
D: TRBD1
J: TRBJ2-3
DNA: TGCGCCAGCAGCCTACAGGGGACGCACGCAGATACGCAGTATTTT
CDR3: CASSLQGTHADTQYF

V: TRBV13
length: 16
size: many
D: TRBD1
J: TRBJ2-7
DNA: TGTGCCAGCAGTTTAACACCGGGACAGGGAACCTACGAGCAGTACTTC
CDR3: CASSLTPGQGTYEQYF

V: TRBV6-1
length: 14
size: NA
D: NA
J: TRBJ1-5
DNA: TGTGCCAGCAGTGAACGGGGGGACGGTCAGCCCCAGCATTTT
CDR3: CASSERGDGQPQHF

V: TRBV5-1
length: 11
size: many
D: NA
J: TRBJ2-7
DNA: TGTGCCAGCAGCTTAGGGTACGAGCAGTACTTC
CDR3: CASSLGYEQYF

V: TRBV11-3
length: 14
size: many
D: NA
J: TRBJ2-1
DNA: TGTGCCAGCAGCTCTCAGAGCTCCTACAATGAGCAGTTCTTC
CDR3: CASSSQSSYNEQFF

V: TRBV20-1
length: 13
size: few
D: TRBD1
J: TRBJ1-2
DNA: TGCAGTGCTGGCATACAGGGGGCGGGTGGCTACACCTTC
CDR3: CSAGIQGAGGYTF

V: TRBV11-2
length: 9
size: NA
D: NA
J: TRBJ2-1
DNA: TGTGCCAGCAGCACCACAGGGTTCTTC
CDR3: CASSTTGFF

V: TRBV29-1
length: 17
size: few
D: NA
J: TRBJ2-1
DNA: TGCAGCGTTGAAGAATGGCCAGGGGAGAGCTCCTACAATGAGCAGTTCTTC
CDR3: CSVEEWPGESSYNEQFF

V: TRBV18
length: 15
size: NA
D: TRBD1
J: TRBJ1-1
DNA: TGTGCCAGCTCACCACGGACAGGGCTCGACACTGAAGCTTTCTTT
CDR3: CASSPRTGLDTEAFF

V: TRBV29-1
length: 11
size: few
D: NA
J: TRBJ1-2
DNA: TGCAGCGCCGAGAGGGATTCGACCTCCACCTTC
CDR3: CSAERDSTSTF

V: TRBV5-5
length: 16
size: NA
D: NA
J: TRBJ1-5
DNA: TGTGCCAGCAGCTTGGAGGGTAGGGGTCCCAATCAGCCCCAGCATTTT
CDR3: CASSLEGRGPNQPQHF